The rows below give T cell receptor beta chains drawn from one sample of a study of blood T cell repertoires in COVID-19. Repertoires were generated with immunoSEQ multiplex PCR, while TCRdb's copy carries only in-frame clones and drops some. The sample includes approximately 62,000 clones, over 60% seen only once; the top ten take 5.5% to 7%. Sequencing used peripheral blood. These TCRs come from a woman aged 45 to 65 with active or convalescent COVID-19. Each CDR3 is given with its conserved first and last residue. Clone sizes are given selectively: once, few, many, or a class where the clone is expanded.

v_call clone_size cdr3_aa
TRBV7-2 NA CASSQTRGRARDTQYF
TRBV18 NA CASSPPLGQGAHGGRAGNIQYF
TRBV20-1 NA CSASSGSMGVYGYTF
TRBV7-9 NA CASSLSGEGAEAFF
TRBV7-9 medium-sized CASSPGWGNQPQHF
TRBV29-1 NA CSVVRTGDMNTEAFF
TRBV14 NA CASSQYQGAPLTNTEAFF
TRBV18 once CASSPVAGAGGYTF
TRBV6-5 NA CAIGRGGEQFF
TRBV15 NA CATSRDPLGRTGANVLTF
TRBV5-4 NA CASSLYGLAGGADTQYF
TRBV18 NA CASSGQANTEAFF
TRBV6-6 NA CASSRTSGSHEQYF
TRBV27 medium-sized CASSSSSGWDEQYF
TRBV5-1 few CASSPRGLVNTEAFF
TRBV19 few CASSSGWAGIDGYTF
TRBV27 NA CASSHRGPTEAFF
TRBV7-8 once CASSPMTRGTDTQYF
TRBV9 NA CASSPSQGRGDEQFF
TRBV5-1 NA CASSAAGGSGSEKLFF
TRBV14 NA CASSLGQNYGYTF
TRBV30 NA CAWSVKGGDQPQHF
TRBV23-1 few CASSAVRDSSSYEQYF
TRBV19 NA CASSIGGGGGIEQFF
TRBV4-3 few CASSQDAGWGGYTF